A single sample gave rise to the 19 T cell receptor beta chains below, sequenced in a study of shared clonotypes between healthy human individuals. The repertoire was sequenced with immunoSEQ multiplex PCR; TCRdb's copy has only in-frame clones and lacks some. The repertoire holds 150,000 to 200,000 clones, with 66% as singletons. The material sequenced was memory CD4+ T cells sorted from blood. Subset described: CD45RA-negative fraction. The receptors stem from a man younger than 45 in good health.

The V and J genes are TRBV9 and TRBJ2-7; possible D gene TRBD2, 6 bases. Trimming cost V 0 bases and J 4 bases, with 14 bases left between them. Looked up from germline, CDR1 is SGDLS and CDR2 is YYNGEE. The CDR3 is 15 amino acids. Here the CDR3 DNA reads TGTGCCAGCAGCGTAGGCTGGCGGGATGGATACGAGCAGTACTTC. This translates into CASSVGWRDGYEQYF. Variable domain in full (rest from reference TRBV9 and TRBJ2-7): DSGVTQTPKHLITATGQRVTLRCSPRSGDLSVYWYQQSLDQGLQFLIQYYNGEERAKGNILERFSAQQFPDLHSELNLSSLELGDSALYFCASSVGWRDGYEQYFGPGTRLTVT.

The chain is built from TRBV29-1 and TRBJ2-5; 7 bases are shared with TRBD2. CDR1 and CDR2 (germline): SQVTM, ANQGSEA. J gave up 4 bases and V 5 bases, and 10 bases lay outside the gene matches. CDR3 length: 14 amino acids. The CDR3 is CSVNPRGGLETQYF. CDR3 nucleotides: TGCAGCGTTAACCCAAGGGGAGGGTTAGAGACCCAGTACTTC.

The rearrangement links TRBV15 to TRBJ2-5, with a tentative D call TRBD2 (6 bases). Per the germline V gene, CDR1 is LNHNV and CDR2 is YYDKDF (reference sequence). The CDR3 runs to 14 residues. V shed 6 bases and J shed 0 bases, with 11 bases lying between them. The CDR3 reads CATSPSGYQETQYF. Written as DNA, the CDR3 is TGTGCCACCAGTCCAAGCGGGTACCAAGAGACCCAGTACTTC.

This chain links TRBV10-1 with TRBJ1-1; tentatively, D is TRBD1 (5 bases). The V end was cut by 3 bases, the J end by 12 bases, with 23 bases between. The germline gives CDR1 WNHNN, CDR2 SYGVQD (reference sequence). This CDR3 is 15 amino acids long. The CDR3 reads CASSESPSGQLSTFF. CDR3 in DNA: TGCGCCAGCAGTGAATCCCCAAGTGGACAACTATCGACTTTCTTT.

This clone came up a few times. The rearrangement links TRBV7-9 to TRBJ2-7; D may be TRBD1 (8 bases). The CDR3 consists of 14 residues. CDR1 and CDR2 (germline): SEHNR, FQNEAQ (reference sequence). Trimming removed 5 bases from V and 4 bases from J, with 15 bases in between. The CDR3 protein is CASSTDRGGYEQYF. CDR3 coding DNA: TGTGCCAGCAGCACCGACAGGGGAGGGTACGAGCAGTACTTC.

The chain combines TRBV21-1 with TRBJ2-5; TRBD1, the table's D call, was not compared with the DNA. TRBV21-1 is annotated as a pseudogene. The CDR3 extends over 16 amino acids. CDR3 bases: TGTGCCAGCACCCTACCACAGGCGGATTACCAAGAGACCCAGTACTTC. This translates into CASTLPQADYQETQYF.

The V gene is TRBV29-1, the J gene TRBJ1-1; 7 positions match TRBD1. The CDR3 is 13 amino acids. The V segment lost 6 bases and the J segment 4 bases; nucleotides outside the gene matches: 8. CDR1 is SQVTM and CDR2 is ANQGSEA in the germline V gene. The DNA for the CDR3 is TGCAGCGTGAGGGAGCAGGGGGGCACTGAAGCTTTCTTT. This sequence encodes CSVREQGGTEAFF.

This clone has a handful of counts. CDR3 DNA: TGTGCCAGCAGCACTAGGGGGAGTGGGGCGAATGAGCAGTTCTTC. Translating gives CASSTRGSGANEQFF. The chain couples TRBV25-1 to TRBJ2-1; D may be TRBD1 (6 bases). V was shortened by 6 bases and J by 7 bases, with 19 bases between the two germline ends. Germline V gives CDR1 MGHDK, CDR2 SYGVNS. The CDR3 totals 15 residues. Full variable domain (remainder filled in from reference TRBV25-1 and TRBJ2-1): EADIYQTPRYLVIGTGKKITLECSQTMGHDKMYWYQQDPGMELHLIHYSYGVNSTEKGDLSSESTVSRIRTEHFPLTLESARPSHTSQYLCASSTRGSGANEQFFGPGTRLTVL.

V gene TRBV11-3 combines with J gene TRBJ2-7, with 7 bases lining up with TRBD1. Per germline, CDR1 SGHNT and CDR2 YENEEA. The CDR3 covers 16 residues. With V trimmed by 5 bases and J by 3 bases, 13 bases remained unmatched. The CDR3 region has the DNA TGTGCCAGCAGCCGACAGCCGACAGGGAACAGCTACGAGCAGTACTTC. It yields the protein CASSRQPTGNSYEQYF.

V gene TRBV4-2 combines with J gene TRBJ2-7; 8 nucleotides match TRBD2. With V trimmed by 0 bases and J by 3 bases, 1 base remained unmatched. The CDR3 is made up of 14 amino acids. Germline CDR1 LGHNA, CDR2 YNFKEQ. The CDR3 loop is CASSQDTSGYEQYF. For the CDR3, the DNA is TGTGCCAGCAGCCAAGATACTAGCGGCTACGAGCAGTACTTC.

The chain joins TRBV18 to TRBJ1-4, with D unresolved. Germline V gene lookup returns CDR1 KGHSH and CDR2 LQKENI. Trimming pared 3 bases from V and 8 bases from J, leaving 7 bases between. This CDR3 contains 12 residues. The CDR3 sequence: CASSPGEEKLFF. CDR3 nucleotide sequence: TGTGCCAGCTCACCTGGGGAAGAAAAACTGTTTTTT.

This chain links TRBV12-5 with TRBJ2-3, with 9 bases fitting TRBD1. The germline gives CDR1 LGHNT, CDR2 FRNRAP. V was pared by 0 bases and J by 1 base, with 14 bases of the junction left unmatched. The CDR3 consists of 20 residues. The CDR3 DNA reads TGTGCTAGTGGTTTGGTACTGGGACAGGGTGTCCGTTCAGGCACAGATACGCAGTATTTT. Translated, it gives CASGLVLGQGVRSGTDTQYF.

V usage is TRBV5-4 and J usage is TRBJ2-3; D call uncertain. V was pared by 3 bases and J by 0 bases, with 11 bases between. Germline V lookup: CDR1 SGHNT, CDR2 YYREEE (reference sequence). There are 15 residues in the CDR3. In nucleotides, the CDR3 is TGTGCCAGCAGCTCCCCAGCCTCTAGCACAGATACGCAGTATTTT. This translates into CASSSPASSTDTQYF.

The CDR3 DNA sequence: TGTGCCAGCGCAGCGGGGGGTTGGAGCAATCAGCCCCAGCATTTT. This sequence encodes CASAAGGWSNQPQHF. The chain joins TRBV27 to TRBJ1-5; tentatively, D is TRBD1 (5 bases). The ends were cut back, 8 bases at V and 1 base at J, with 15 bases in the middle. CDR3 length equals 15 residues. The germline CDR1 and CDR2 sequences are MNHEY and SMNVEV (reference sequence).

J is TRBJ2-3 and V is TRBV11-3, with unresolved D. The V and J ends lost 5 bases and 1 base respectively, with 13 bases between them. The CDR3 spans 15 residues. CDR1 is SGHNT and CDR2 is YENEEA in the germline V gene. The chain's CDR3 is CASSQLSPGTDTQYF. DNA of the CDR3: TGTGCCAGCAGCCAACTGTCCCCGGGCACAGATACGCAGTATTTT.

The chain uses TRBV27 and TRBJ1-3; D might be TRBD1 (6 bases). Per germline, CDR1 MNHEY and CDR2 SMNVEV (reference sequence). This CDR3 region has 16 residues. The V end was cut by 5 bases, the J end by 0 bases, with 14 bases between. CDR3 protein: CASSPYGTFSGNTIYF. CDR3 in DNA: TGTGCCAGCAGTCCTTACGGGACATTCTCTGGAAACACCATATATTTT.

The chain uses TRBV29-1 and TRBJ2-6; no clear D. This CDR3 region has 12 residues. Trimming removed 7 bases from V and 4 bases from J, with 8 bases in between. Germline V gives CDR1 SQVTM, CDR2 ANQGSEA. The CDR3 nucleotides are TGCAGCGCCGAATCGGGGGCCAACGTCCTGACTTTC. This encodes CSAESGANVLTF.

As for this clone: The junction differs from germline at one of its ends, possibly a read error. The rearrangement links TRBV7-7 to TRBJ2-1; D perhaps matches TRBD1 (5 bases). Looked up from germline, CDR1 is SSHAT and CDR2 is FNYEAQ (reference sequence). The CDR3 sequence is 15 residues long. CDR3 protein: CASSPGFSALNEQFF. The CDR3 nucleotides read TGTGCTAGCAGCCCAGGGTTTTCGGCCCTCAATGAGCAGTTCTTC.

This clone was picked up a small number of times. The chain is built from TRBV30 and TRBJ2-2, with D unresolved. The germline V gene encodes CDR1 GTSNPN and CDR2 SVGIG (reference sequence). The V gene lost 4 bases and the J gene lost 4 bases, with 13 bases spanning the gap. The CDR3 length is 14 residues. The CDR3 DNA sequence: TGTGCCTGGATTCCAGGAGCTTCCACCGGGGAGCTGTTTTTT. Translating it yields CAWIPGASTGELFF.